This T cell receptor (beta chain) was documented in a study of chemoradiotherapy in HPV16-positive cancers. Study-wide results and caveats: Functional assays defining HPV-specific T cells used only two HPV16-positive patients. Non-HPV-specific T cells did not expand in tumors during treatment, whereas candidate HPV-specific clones and E7-related motifs did.

TCRdb's copy holds only in-frame clones and misses some; the assay was immunoSEQ multiplex PCR. Found here are about 32,000 clones, approximately 90% of them singletons; the top ten hold 4.8%. This clone was seen more than once but under ten times. Antigen: not known. With V trimmed by 3 bases and J by 1 base, 5 bases remained unmatched. The CDR3 runs to 15 residues. Germline V gives CDR1 KGHSH, CDR2 LQKENI. Repeated repertoire sampling spanned the course of chemoradiotherapy. This rearrangement joins TRBV18 to TRBJ1-2; TRBD1 matches at 7 bases. The origin of this receptor is a human donor with HPV-associated anogenital cancer. The specimen comprised blood, sampled from a patient who underwent chemoradiotherapy. CDR3 in amino acids: CASSPTGSDNYGYTF. The CDR3 bases are TGTGCCAGCTCACCGACAGGGTCCGATAACTATGGCTACACCTTC.